The present TCR beta chain was sequenced within a study of blood T cell repertoires in COVID-19. Study background: Sources were T cells, B-cell-depleted T cells, or PBMCs; the material itself was cDNA or gDNA.

Assay: immunoSEQ multiplex PCR; the TCRdb copy retains only in-frame clones and omits some. The data hold 70,000 or so clones, with roughly 87% observed a single time. Trimming took off 1 base at V and 11 bases at J, with 14 bases between the two ends. Per the germline V gene, CDR1 is SGHTA and CDR2 is FQGNSA. This CDR3 spans 13 amino acids. This clonotype originated in a woman at least 80 years old with active or convalescent COVID-19. Sequences were obtained from peripheral blood. This chain connects TRBV7-2 to TRBJ1-1; no clear D. The CDR3 nucleotides read TGTGCCAGCAGCTTAGTAGAGGCTGGAGGGGCTTTCTTT. As protein: CASSLVEAGGAFF.